The 27 T cell receptor beta chains in this list originate from one sample, sequenced in a study of CXCR3-negative and CXCR3-positive naive CD8 T cells. Preparation of TRB cDNA libraries relied on 5' RACE carrying UMI labels. Using the 5' RACE reads, TCRdb records one entry per CDR3 protein without DNA. The specimen's table records over 100,000 distinct CDR3 sequences. The sample comprised naive CXCR3- CD8+ T cells from blood. Subset indicated: CD45RO-CCR7+CD27+CD95- naive CD8+ T cells lacking CXCR3 (TNR3-). Receptors originate from a human donor in good health. Some clones in this sample may be carry-over from other donors' samples.

The chain has TRBV6-5 and TRBJ2-7; without DNA, the TCRdb call of TRBD2 cannot be checked. Germline V gene lookup returns CDR1 MNHEY and CDR2 SVGAGI. The CDR3 runs 13 residues. CDR3 in amino acids: CASSVAGTYEQYF.

The chain is built from TRBV29-1 and TRBJ2-2. The CDR3 extends over 12 amino acids. Per germline, CDR1 SQVTM and CDR2 ANQGSEA. The CDR3 reads CSVCLNTGELFF.

The chain is built from TRBV29-1 and TRBJ2-7; TCRdb designates TRBD1, a call that cannot be tested without DNA. The germline V gene has CDR1 SQVTM and CDR2 ANQGSEA. The CDR3 runs to 12 residues. CDR3 residues: CSVRDGSYEQYF.

CDR3 residues: CAGSENTRVPFSYEQYF. This rearrangement joins TRBV10-2 to TRBJ2-7. From germline, CDR1 is WSHSY and CDR2 SAAADI. CDR3 length: 17 amino acids.

This sequence joins TRBV4-1 and TRBJ2-1. The CDR3 has 14 amino acids. The germline CDR1 and CDR2 sequences are MGHRA and YSYEKL. CDR3 sequence reads: CASSPDRRYNEQFF.

V and J are TRBV27 and TRBJ2-7; as DNA is missing, the TRBD1 call by TCRdb cannot be tested. CDR1 and CDR2 from the germline V gene are MNHEY and SMNVEV (reference sequence). The CDR3 is 15 residues long. CDR3 in amino acids: CASSLGTGGMWEQYF.

J is TRBJ2-7 and V is TRBV10-2; TCRdb picks TRBD1, but there is no DNA to check that call. The germline CDR1 and CDR2 sequences are WSHSY and SAAADI. This CDR3 region has 11 residues. The CDR3 loop reads CASMTGYEQYF.

J is TRBJ2-7 and V is TRBV29-1; with no DNA, the TCRdb D assignment of TRBD1 cannot be verified. The germline gives CDR1 SQVTM, CDR2 ANQGSEA. CDR3 length equals 15 residues. The CDR3 spells CSVEEAGEESREQYF.

The chain couples TRBV6-5 to TRBJ2-2; the TCRdb call, TRBD1, lacks DNA for checking. Germline V gene sequence: CDR1 MNHEY, CDR2 SVGAGI. CDR3 length: 15 residues. CDR3: CASSSIQGLAGELFF.

This chain joins TRBV28 and TRBJ2-3. The CDR3 has 15 residues. Germline loops: CDR1 MDHEN, CDR2 SYDVKM. CDR3 protein: CATQNGVVGTDTQYF.

The chain uses TRBV28 and TRBJ2-1; TCRdb's D call, TRBD2, is unchecked because there is no DNA. CDR3 size: 18 residues. From germline, CDR1 is MDHEN and CDR2 SYDVKM. The chain's CDR3 is CASTLDHRLAGSGDEQFF.

V gene TRBV7-6 combines with J gene TRBJ2-7; TCRdb proposes TRBD1, but this gene call is untestable without DNA. The CDR3 is made up of 14 amino acids. The germline V gene encodes CDR1 SGHVS and CDR2 FNYEAQ. Here the CDR3 reads CASSSSGTGEEQYF. The whole variable domain, remainder taken from reference TRBV7-6 and TRBJ2-7, is GAGVSQSPRYKVTKRGQDVALRCDPISGHVSLYWYRQALGQGPEFLTYFNYEAQQDKSGLPNDRFSAERPEGSISTLTIQRTEQRDSAMYRCASSSSGTGEEQYFGPGTRLTVT.

The rearrangement uses TRBV20-1 and TRBJ1-2; no DNA is available, so the TRBD1 call from TCRdb remains unchecked. This CDR3 is built from 15 residues. Germline V CDR1 and CDR2: DFQATT, SNEGSKA (reference sequence). CDR3 sequence: CSALDRALSNYGYTF.

The gene calls are TRBV7-6 and TRBJ2-1. Germline CDR1 reads SGHVS; CDR2 reads FNYEAQ. The CDR3 totals 14 residues. This CDR3 reads CASSLYGSNNEQFF.

V is TRBV19 and J is TRBJ2-1; TCRdb lists TRBD1, though no DNA is available to test this call. CDR3 length: 19 residues. Per the germline V gene, CDR1 is LNHDA and CDR2 is SQIVND (reference sequence). The CDR3 region is CASSTGTGFQYHSYNEQFF.

The chain employs TRBV10-2 and TRBJ2-1; TCRdb picks TRBD1, but there is no DNA to check that call. CDR1 is WSHSY and CDR2 is SAAADI in the germline V gene. CDR3 length equals 14 residues. The CDR3: CATSGAGGPNEQFF.

This chain joins TRBV29-1 and TRBJ1-1; TCRdb's D call, TRBD1, is unchecked because there is no DNA. Germline CDR1 and CDR2: SQVTM and ANQGSEA. The CDR3 is made up of 15 amino acids. CDR3 amino acids: CSAVWQGALNTEAFF.

The chain uses TRBV11-3 and TRBJ2-7; the TCRdb D gene call, TRBD2, has no DNA to confirm it. The V gene's germline CDR1 is SGHNT and CDR2 YENEEA. The CDR3 consists of 16 residues. This CDR3 reads CASSVMISGGTYEQYF.

CDR3: CARSYASSYNEQFF. This chain links TRBV7-9 with TRBJ2-1. The CDR3 covers 14 residues. Germline values: CDR1 SEHNR, CDR2 FQNEAQ (reference sequence).

The chain links TRBV7-2 to TRBJ2-3; there is no DNA to check the TCRdb D call of TRBD2. CDR3 length: 17 amino acids. Germline CDR1 is SGHTA and CDR2 is FQGNSA. The CDR3 here is CASSERLAGASTDTQYF.

This chain joins TRBV7-9 and TRBJ2-5; TCRdb names TRBD1, which stays unverified in the absence of DNA. This CDR3 has 14 residues. The germline V gene encodes CDR1 SEHNR and CDR2 FQNEAQ (reference sequence). This CDR3 is CASWGRDTGETQYF. Looking up the rest from reference TRBV7-9 and TRBJ2-5 gives the full variable domain: DTGVSQNPRHKITKRGQNVTFRCDPISEHNRLYWYRQTLGQGPEFLTYFQNEAQLEKSRLLSDRFSAERPKGSFSTLEIQRTEQGDSAMYLCASWGRDTGETQYFGPGTRLLVL.

The CDR3 region is CSVEDRERGDTDTQYF. The chain has TRBV29-1 and TRBJ2-3; no DNA is available, so the TRBD1 call from TCRdb remains unchecked. Looked up from germline, CDR1 is SQVTM and CDR2 is ANQGSEA. The CDR3 length is 16 residues.

The CDR3 reads CASSSSGGELFF. The J gene is TRBJ2-2, the V gene TRBV7-3. Per germline, CDR1 SGHTA and CDR2 FQGTGA. The CDR3 sequence is 12 residues long.

The chain carries TRBV7-6 and TRBJ2-2; TCRdb's D call of TRBD2 is untestable without DNA. The germline CDR1 and CDR2 sequences are SGHVS and FNYEAQ. CDR3 length: 16 residues. The CDR3 is CASSEGPLENTGELFF.

The chain employs TRBV4-1 and TRBJ2-7; absent DNA, TCRdb's TRBD2 call cannot be checked. Germline V gives CDR1 MGHRA, CDR2 YSYEKL. This CDR3 is built from 15 residues. The CDR3 sequence: CASSLRLAGFYEQYF.

This chain joins TRBV25-1 and TRBJ1-1; TCRdb proposes TRBD1, but this gene call is untestable without DNA. Germline CDR1 reads MGHDK; CDR2 reads SYGVNS. The CDR3 runs 15 residues. CDR3 region: CASSGTGGPHTEAFF.

The chain couples TRBV28 to TRBJ2-7; TCRdb's assignment of TRBD1 cannot be checked, as there is no DNA. The CDR3 totals 13 residues. The germline CDR1 and CDR2 sequences are MDHEN and SYDVKM. The CDR3 spells CASRLDRGLEQYF.